Presented here are 8 T cell receptor beta chains from one specimen sequenced in a study of T-cell reconstitution after alpha-beta-depleted transplantation in children. For TCRbeta, the library was prepared with unique molecular identifiers. A single record per CDR3 protein comes from TCRdb applying MiXCR to the PCR reads. The sample shows about 240,000 distinct CDR3 sequences, about 25% of them seen only once. This specimen was PBMCs, taken before TCRalphabeta/CD19-depleted stem cell transplant. The source is a girl aged 2 to 10 with Fanconi anemia, due to receive a stem cell transplant.

In this sample, this clonotype turned up many times. The V and J genes are TRBV12-3 or TRBV12-4 and TRBJ2-7; 7 bases align to TRBD1. The CDR3 covers 15 residues. The V segment lost 2 bases and the J segment 0 bases; nucleotides outside the gene matches: 4. This chain's CDR3 is CASSLSTGTSYEQYF. The CDR3 DNA reads as TGTGCCAGCAGTTTATCGACAGGGACCTCCTACGAGCAGTACTTC.

The sample holds a few counts of this clonotype. V is TRBV20-1 and J is TRBJ1-6, with 9 positions matching TRBD1. V lost 3 bases, J lost 7 bases, and 10 bases stayed unmatched. The CDR3 runs to 16 residues. Germline CDR1 DFQATT, CDR2 SNEGSKA (reference sequence). The CDR3 sequence is CSARELGQGINSPLHF. CDR3 bases: TGCAGTGCTAGGGAGCTAGGACAGGGGATAAATTCACCCCTCCACTTT.

The chain is built from TRBV5-8 and TRBJ2-7; D uncertain. V gave up 6 bases and J gave up 4 bases, with 23 bases separating them. This CDR3 has 16 amino acids. CDR1 and CDR2 (germline): SGHTS, YDEGEE. This chain's CDR3 is CASTPLGSFPTYEQYF. CDR3 nucleotides: TGTGCCAGCACCCCACTCGGATCTTTTCCCACTTACGAGCAGTACTTC.

This clonotype was detected only a few times. V and J are TRBV7-2 and TRBJ2-1, with D possibly being TRBD1 or TRBD2 (6 bases each). V lost 8 bases and J 2 bases, leaving 7 bases between the germline ends. This CDR3 has 12 residues. Germline V CDR1 and CDR2: SGHTA, FQGNSA. The CDR3 DNA sequence: TGTGCCAGCGGGGGGCCCTACAATGAGCAGTTCTTC. This translates into CASGGPYNEQFF.

The table lists this clonotype with many counts. The genes are TRBV27 and TRBJ2-3, with 8 bases that match TRBD2. This CDR3 is built from 14 residues. The junction had 5 bases not matched to a gene; V was cut back by 3 bases and J by 6 bases. From germline, CDR1 is MNHEY and CDR2 SMNVEV (reference sequence). CDR3 DNA: TGTGCCAGCAGTTTTAGCGGGGTTCGGGATACGCAGTATTTT. This sequence encodes CASSFSGVRDTQYF.

This rearrangement joins TRBV4-1 to TRBJ2-1, with TRBD1 matching 7 bases. V lost 5 bases, J lost 6 bases, and 4 bases stayed unmatched. The CDR3 runs to 13 residues. Germline V gene sequence: CDR1 MGHRA, CDR2 YSYEKL. The chain's CDR3 is CASSGRGFNEQFF. CDR3 nucleotide sequence: TGCGCCAGCAGCGGCAGGGGGTTCAATGAGCAGTTCTTC.

This clonotype was counted at least ten times. The chain carries TRBV27 and TRBJ1-2; maybe TRBD1 (5 bases). V was pared by 0 bases and J by 7 bases, with 21 bases between. This CDR3 is 17 amino acids long. Germline V gene lookup returns CDR1 MNHEY and CDR2 SMNVEV (reference sequence). The chain's CDR3 is CASSLSRSQGLQFGYTF. The CDR3 nucleotides read TGTGCCAGCAGTTTATCGAGATCCCAGGGTCTTCAATTTGGCTACACCTTC.

This chain joins TRBV7-9 and TRBJ2-5; D is possibly TRBD1 or TRBD2 (6 bases each). The CDR3 spans 13 residues. CDR1 and CDR2 (germline): SEHNR, FQNEAQ (reference sequence). The ends were cut back, 8 bases at V and 7 bases at J, with 17 bases in the middle. Here the CDR3 reads CASSPRGVWTQYF. CDR3 nucleotide sequence: TGTGCCAGCTCCCCAAGGGGGGTATGGACCCAGTACTTC.